This T cell receptor (beta chain) was documented in a study of early stage breast cancer tumors. Background on the study: Most invasive tumors, about 70% of the 16, were ER+/PR+/HER2-. About eight ER+/PR+/HER2- tumors were invasive ductal; a few were invasive lobular.

Repertoires were generated with immunoSEQ multiplex PCR, while TCRdb's copy carries only in-frame clones and drops some. The sample records roughly 14,000 clones, roughly 83% being singletons. Regarding the study as a whole: Compared with adjacent normal breast, tumors showed about 2.5-fold denser, more clonal T cells.

The adjacent normal breast tissue was taken roughly 1.8-4 cm from the tumor. With regard to this clone: Its matching antigen is unknown.

The CDR3 totals 16 residues. Germline lookup yields CDR1 MNHNS and CDR2 SASEGT. V lost 4 bases and J 1 base, leaving 17 bases between the germline ends. The clonotype was recovered from a person in their thirties with breast cancer. This chain connects TRBV6-1 to TRBJ2-7, with D possibly called TRBD1 or TRBD2 (8 bases each). Specimen: normal breast tissue next to the tumor. CDR3 sequence reads: CASSGTGRGVSYEQYF. CDR3 sequence (DNA): TGTGCCAGCAGTGGGACAGGGCGGGGGGTATCCTACGAGCAGTACTTC.